These 5 T cell receptor beta chains were all obtained from the same sample, sequenced in a study of cytomegalovirus exposure and HLA in healthy donors. In the PCR, 60 Vbeta and 13 Jbeta primers were used. Generated by immunoSEQ multiplex PCR, the TCRdb table keeps only in-frame clones and is missing some. The sample yields 120,000 to 150,000 clones, 55% to 85% seen once. Input material: PBMCs. The receptors shown here come from a man aged 40-55 years in good health and CMV-seronegative.

This clone has just a few counts. The genes are TRBV27 and TRBJ2-4, with D possibly matching TRBD1 (6 bases). CDR1 and CDR2 from the germline V gene are MNHEY and SMNVEV (reference sequence). The V end was cut by 3 bases, the J end by 7 bases, with 10 bases between. CDR3 length equals 13 residues. CDR3 region: CASSFSQGNIQYF. The DNA of the CDR3 is TGTGCCAGCAGTTTCTCACAGGGTAACATTCAGTACTTC.

J is TRBJ2-7 and V is TRBV5-1; D may be TRBD2 (7 bases). Trimming stripped 4 bases from V and 2 bases from J, with 13 bases between. Germline assignment: CDR1 SGHRS and CDR2 YFSETQ. This CDR3 comprises 14 residues. The CDR3: CASSPDGGPYEQYF. As DNA, the CDR3 is TGCGCCAGCAGCCCGGACGGGGGGCCCTACGAGCAGTACTTC. Variable domain in full (rest from reference TRBV5-1 and TRBJ2-7): KAGVTQTPRYLIKTRGQQVTLSCSPISGHRSVSWYQQTPGQGLQFLFEYFSETQRNKGNFPGRFSGRQFSNSRSEMNVSTLELGDSALYLCASSPDGGPYEQYFGPGTRLTVT.

The CDR3 is CASSSSGGAVEQFF. The DNA of the CDR3 is TGTGCCAGCAGCTCAAGCGGGGGGGCAGTTGAGCAGTTCTTC. V and J are TRBV5-6 and TRBJ2-1, with 10 bases aligning to TRBD2. The CDR3 has 14 residues. With 3 bases clipped from V and 9 bases from J, the junction kept 6 bases outside the gene matches. Germline lookup yields CDR1 SGHDT and CDR2 YYEEEE. The full variable domain, with the rest looked up from reference TRBV5-6 and TRBJ2-1, is DAGVTQSPTHLIKTRGQQVTLRCSPKSGHDTVSWYQQALGQGPQFIFQYYEEEERQRGNFPDRFSGHQFPNYSSELNVNALLLGDSALYLCASSSSGGAVEQFFGPGTRLTVL.

This chain links TRBV7-6 with TRBJ2-7; TRBD1 matches at 9 bases. The J segment lost 5 bases and the V segment lost 1 base, leaving 6 bases of the junction unmatched. Germline-derived CDR1 and CDR2 are SGHVS and FNYEAQ. There are 15 residues in the CDR3. The CDR3 bases are TGTGCCAGCAGCTTAGTTGGGACAGGGTTCCACGAGCAGTACTTC. It is translated as CASSLVGTGFHEQYF.

V and J are TRBV5-1 and TRBJ2-3; 7 bases line up with TRBD2. Germline CDR1 is SGHRS and CDR2 is YFSETQ. CDR3 size: 15 residues. Trimming removed 0 bases from V and 1 base from J; junction bases left unmatched: 2. CDR3: CASSLVSGGTDTQYF. DNA for the CDR3: TGCGCCAGCAGCTTGGTCAGCGGGGGCACAGATACGCAGTATTTT.